The present T cell receptor beta chain was sequenced within a study of CD8+ T cells in alopecia areata. Notes on the study in general: When scalp samples are sequenced, resident alphabeta T cells of normal skin are also captured. An increase in clonality over normal scalp was evident in lesional scalp, especially alopecia totalis/universalis.

Following extraction, RNA underwent reverse transcription to cDNA, which served as the sequencing template. Produced via immunoSEQ multiplex PCR; TCRdb's table is partial and in-frame only. This sample has about 200,000 clones; more than 55% occur once, and the top ten carry around 5%. Worth noting for this clone: Antigen: not known.

The TCR originated in a human donor in good health. The sequenced material came from CD8+ T cells sorted from blood.

The CDR3 reads CASRYGTGQGYTF. The CDR3 DNA sequence: TGTGCCAGCAGATACGGGACAGGGCAAGGCTACACCTTC. V and J are TRBV25-1 and TRBJ1-2, with 9 bases lining up with TRBD1. CDR1 MGHDK and CDR2 SYGVNS come from the germline V gene. The CDR3 covers 13 residues. V was pared by 6 bases and J by 8 bases, with 7 bases of the junction left unmatched.